This T cell receptor beta chain was documented in a study of blood T cell repertoires in COVID-19. Measured with immunoSEQ multiplex PCR; TCRdb has only the in-frame clones, and not every one. The sample lists hundreds of thousands of clones; more than 80% were seen once. The source material was PBMCs or T cells enriched from blood (not recorded which). This receptor was identified in a man aged 25-40 years who had recovered from COVID-19.

The CDR3 region is CASSLNSGGEQFF. Here the CDR3 DNA reads TGTGCCAGCAGCTTAAATAGCGGTGGTGAGCAGTTCTTC. The chain combines TRBV7-8 with TRBJ2-1; a possible D gene is TRBD2 (6 bases). V gave up 2 bases and J gave up 9 bases, with 11 bases separating them. The germline CDR1 and CDR2 sequences are SGHVS and FQNEAQ. This CDR3 comprises 13 residues.